This passage covers 24 T cell receptor beta chains from one sample sequenced in a study of identifying expanded T cells in peripheral blood. The assay was immunoSEQ multiplex PCR, and TCRdb's table has in-frame clones only and misses some. This sample has 70,000 to 95,000 clones; 88% occur once, and the top ten carry around 4.3%. Sample: blood. Receptors were obtained from a person aged 18 to 70 in good health.

The CDR3 sequence: CSVYLAGHNEQFF. The CDR3 DNA is TGCAGCGTTTATTTAGCGGGACACAATGAGCAGTTCTTC. The V and J genes are TRBV29-1 and TRBJ2-1, with 8 positions matching TRBD2. The CDR3 length is 13 residues. Looked up from germline, CDR1 is SQVTM and CDR2 is ANQGSEA. V lost 5 bases, J lost 5 bases, and 5 bases stayed unmatched.

The chain joins TRBV28 to TRBJ2-1; TRBD1 is a possible D gene (6 bases). The CDR3 totals 16 residues. Germline CDR1 is MDHEN and CDR2 is SYDVKM. V lost 8 bases, J lost 10 bases, and 27 bases lay in between. CDR3 DNA sequence: TGTGCCAGCTTTAGTACTGGACTCGCCATACAGGGAGAGCAGTTCTTC. It is translated as CASFSTGLAIQGEQFF. Full variable domain (remainder filled in from reference TRBV28 and TRBJ2-1): DVKVTQSSRYLVKRTGEKVFLECVQDMDHENMFWYRQDPGLGLRLIYFSYDVKMKEKGDIPEGYSVSREKKERFSLILESASTNQTSMYLCASFSTGLAIQGEQFFGPGTRLTVL.

The V and J genes are TRBV4-3 and TRBJ2-3; a possible D gene is TRBD2 (7 bases). The germline V gene encodes CDR1 LGHNA and CDR2 YSLEER. This CDR3 has 15 residues. Between the trimmed V and J ends, which lost 4 bases and 5 bases, there was a span of 16 bases. The CDR3 sequence is CASSPAGGRIDTQYF. The CDR3 bases are TGCGCCAGCAGCCCCGCCGGGGGGCGCATAGATACGCAGTATTTT.

The V call is TRBV7-2, the J call TRBJ1-5; 7 bases are shared with TRBD1. V shed 3 bases and J 8 bases; nucleotides not matched to a gene: 7. From germline, CDR1 is SGHTA and CDR2 FQGNSA. The CDR3 consists of 14 residues. The CDR3: CASSFGSGGEPQHF. CDR3 nucleotides: TGTGCCAGCAGCTTTGGATCAGGGGGAGAGCCCCAGCATTTT.

This chain connects TRBV6-5 to TRBJ2-7; D is undetermined. The CDR3 runs to 15 residues. Germline lookup yields CDR1 MNHEY and CDR2 SVGAGI. V was trimmed by 6 bases and J by 3 bases, leaving 18 bases between them. The CDR3 DNA follows: TGTGCCAGCAGCCCGGCAGGAACCCAGATCTACGAGCAGTACTTC. Its protein product is CASSPAGTQIYEQYF.

The rearrangement links TRBV18 to TRBJ1-1; 8 nucleotides align to TRBD1. The CDR3 length is 13 residues. CDR1 and CDR2 (germline): KGHSH, LQKENI. J lost 7 bases, V lost 4 bases, and 5 bases had no gene match. The CDR3 sequence: CASSRDGQGEAFF. Here the CDR3 DNA reads TGTGCCAGCTCACGAGATGGACAGGGTGAAGCTTTCTTT.

This chain links TRBV6-6 with TRBJ2-6; no firm D call. The CDR3 is made up of 12 amino acids. The ends were cut back, 7 bases at V and 4 bases at J, with 5 bases in the middle. Germline V CDR1 and CDR2: MNHNY, SVGAGI (reference sequence). CDR3 coding DNA: TGTGCCAGCAACCCCGGGGCCAACGTCCTGACTTTC. It codes for CASNPGANVLTF.

The rearrangement links TRBV15 to TRBJ1-4; tentatively, D is TRBD1 (5 bases). CDR1 LNHNV and CDR2 YYDKDF come from the germline V gene (reference sequence). There are 15 residues in the CDR3. Trimming pared 0 bases from V and 7 bases from J, leaving 12 bases between. CDR3 DNA: TGTGCCACCAGCAGAGATGCCGCGGGGGTTGAAAAACTGTTTTTT. Translation: CATSRDAAGVEKLFF.

The J gene is TRBJ1-6, the V gene TRBV11-1; TRBD1 is a possible D gene (6 bases). The CDR3 is 15 residues long. Between the trimmed V and J ends, which lost 1 base and 7 bases, there was a span of 11 bases. Per the germline V gene, CDR1 is SGHAT and CDR2 is FQDESV (reference sequence). CDR3 amino acids: CASSLVPGDNSPLHF. The CDR3 bases are TGTGCCAGCAGCTTAGTTCCAGGGGACAATTCACCCCTCCACTTT.

This chain links TRBV28 with TRBJ2-7, with D perhaps TRBD1 or TRBD2 (5 bases each). Trimming cost V 8 bases and J 2 bases, with 10 bases left between them. The CDR3 has 12 residues. Germline V lookup: CDR1 MDHEN, CDR2 SYDVKM. The CDR3 sequence is CASGGLTYEQYF. In DNA form, the CDR3 reads TGTGCCAGCGGGGGTTTGACCTACGAGCAGTACTTC.

J is TRBJ2-3 and V is TRBV7-9; D ambiguous. This CDR3 is built from 12 residues. Germline CDR1 reads SEHNR; CDR2 reads FQNEAQ (reference sequence). The V gene lost 5 bases and the J gene lost 3 bases, with 6 bases spanning the gap. In nucleotides, the CDR3 is TGTGCCAGCAGCCGTACAACAGATACGCAGTATTTT. The encoded protein is CASSRTTDTQYF. The entire variable domain, with the rest obtained from reference TRBV7-9 and TRBJ2-3, is as follows: DTGVSQNPRHKITKRGQNVTFRCDPISEHNRLYWYRQTLGQGPEFLTYFQNEAQLEKSRLLSDRFSAERPKGSFSTLEIQRTEQGDSAMYLCASSRTTDTQYFGPGTRLTVL.

This chain uses TRBV7-2 with TRBJ2-7; the D is unclear. The CDR3 totals 15 residues. CDR1 and CDR2 (germline): SGHTA, FQGNSA. Trimming removed 0 bases at V and 2 bases at J, with 11 bases between. The CDR3 spells CASSLALTAPYEQYF. The CDR3 DNA sequence: TGTGCCAGCAGCTTAGCGCTTACGGCACCCTACGAGCAGTACTTC.

J is TRBJ2-1 and V is TRBV12-5; TRBD2 aligns across 13 bases. Trimming at V came to 4 bases and at J to 7 bases, leaving 4 bases not matched to a gene. The CDR3 is 15 amino acids. Looked up from germline, CDR1 is LGHNT and CDR2 is FRNRAP. The CDR3 loop reads CASGWGLAGLNEQFF. As DNA, the CDR3 is TGTGCTAGTGGTTGGGGACTAGCGGGACTAAATGAGCAGTTCTTC.

The chain is built from TRBV9 and TRBJ2-1; D possibly corresponds to TRBD2 (5 bases). The CDR3 is 15 residues long. V lost 3 bases to trimming and J lost 7 bases, with 17 bases between them. Germline CDR1 reads SGDLS; CDR2 reads YYNGEE. The CDR3 sequence is CASSDRGFNWNEQFF. In DNA form, the CDR3 reads TGTGCCAGCAGCGACCGGGGTTTTAATTGGAATGAGCAGTTCTTC.

The chain has TRBV14 and TRBJ2-1; no reliable D call. Germline loops: CDR1 SGHDN, CDR2 FVKESK. V dropped 0 bases and J dropped 3 bases, with 18 bases sitting between them. There are 18 residues in the CDR3. The CDR3 nucleotides read TGTGCCAGCAGCCAAGAGCGCGGTCGACATTTCCTCTACAATGAGCAGTTCTTC. It yields the protein CASSQERGRHFLYNEQFF.

This clone was seen just once. The genes are TRBV10-2 and TRBJ1-2; 12 nucleotides align to TRBD1. V lost 6 bases to trimming and J lost 4 bases; unmatched junction nucleotides: 9. The CDR3 loop spans 16 amino acids. CDR1 WSHSY and CDR2 SAAADI come from the germline V gene. The CDR3 DNA reads as TGCGCCAGCAGGGAACCGGGACAGGGGGCGACCTATGGCTACACCTTC. As protein: CASREPGQGATYGYTF.

V gene TRBV2 combines with J gene TRBJ1-5; 7 nucleotides match TRBD1. Germline CDR1 SNHLY, CDR2 FYNNEI. CDR3 length: 13 residues. After removal of 7 bases from V and 11 bases from J, the junction contained 11 bases not matched to a gene. The CDR3 is CASTQGSLLAQHF. CDR3 in DNA: TGTGCCAGCACACAGGGGTCCCTTCTGGCCCAGCATTTT.

The gene calls are TRBV27 and TRBJ1-1; D is ambiguous. The germline gives CDR1 MNHEY, CDR2 SMNVEV (reference sequence). The CDR3 spans 14 residues. Trimming removed 8 bases at V and 10 bases at J, with 23 bases between. Written as DNA, the CDR3 is TGTGCCAGCCAAGGCTCCGGTGCAAGGGAACGAGCTTTCTTT. Protein sequence: CASQGSGARERAFF.

The V call is TRBV4-3, the J call TRBJ2-3; D perhaps matches TRBD2 (5 bases). Per the germline V gene, CDR1 is LGHNA and CDR2 is YSLEER. The CDR3 has 17 residues. V dropped 0 bases and J dropped 0 bases, with 13 bases sitting between them. The CDR3 region has the DNA TGCGCCAGCAGCCAAGAAGTCGAGGGAGTGAGCACAGATACGCAGTATTTT. Its protein product is CASSQEVEGVSTDTQYF.

The gene calls are TRBV6-5 and TRBJ2-2, with D possibly called TRBD1 or TRBD2 (7 bases each). CDR1 is MNHEY and CDR2 is SVGAGI in the germline V gene. The CDR3 sequence is 15 residues long. Trimming took off 8 bases at V and 3 bases at J, with 16 bases between the two ends. This CDR3 reads CASEGGTADTGELFF. Written as DNA, the CDR3 is TGTGCCAGCGAGGGAGGGACAGCCGACACCGGGGAGCTGTTTTTT.

The chain couples TRBV19 to TRBJ2-7, with D possibly called TRBD1 or TRBD2 (6 bases each). Germline V gene sequence: CDR1 LNHDA, CDR2 SQIVND (reference sequence). V shed 5 bases and J shed 4 bases, with 15 bases lying between them. The CDR3 consists of 14 residues. CDR3 in amino acids: CASSSRQEGYEQYF. Written as DNA, the CDR3 is TGTGCCAGTAGTTCCCGACAGGAGGGTTACGAGCAGTACTTC.

The V gene is TRBV6-4, the J gene TRBJ2-1; 7 nucleotides agree with TRBD2. Trimming took 8 bases from V and 1 from J; bases not matched to a gene: 8. This CDR3 spans 15 amino acids. Germline CDR1 is MRHNA and CDR2 is SNTAGT. Written as DNA, the CDR3 is TGTGCCAGCTCCGCCGACGGGGGGTCCTACAATGAGCAGTTCTTC. Its translation is CASSADGGSYNEQFF.

This clone appeared a few times. Other nucleotide sequences from this sample produce the same CDR3. The rearrangement links TRBV30 to TRBJ1-2; 8 bases are shared with TRBD1. V gave up 1 base and J gave up 8 bases; unmatched junction bases: 3. The CDR3 totals 12 residues. Germline V gives CDR1 GTSNPN, CDR2 SVGIG (reference sequence). This CDR3 reads CAWSATGGGYTF. The CDR3 bases are TGTGCCTGGAGTGCTACAGGGGGGGGCTACACCTTC.

V usage is TRBV19 and J usage is TRBJ2-3, with 8 nucleotides matching TRBD2. V trimming: 6 bases; J trimming: 8 bases; junction bases outside the gene matches: 16. CDR1 LNHDA and CDR2 SQIVND come from the germline V gene (reference sequence). This CDR3 comprises 16 residues. The CDR3 sequence: CASSGGGSHRASTQYF. In DNA, the CDR3 is TGTGCCAGTAGCGGGGGGGGGAGCCACCGGGCATCTACGCAGTATTTT.